The next 25 T cell receptor beta chains were all read from a single sample in a study of shared clonotypes between healthy human individuals. The protocol was immunoSEQ multiplex PCR, while the TCRdb copy is restricted to in-frame clones and leaves out a portion. The sample lists about 2.4 million clones, 90% to 95% occurring once. Sequencing was performed on naive CD4+ T cells from PBMCs. The subset here: CD45RA+ positively selected. These receptor sequences come from a young man in good health. Some clones in this sample may be carry-over from other donors' samples.

The gene calls are TRBV5-1 and TRBJ1-2, with D possibly matching TRBD1 (6 bases). The V end lost 0 bases, the J end lost 8 bases, and 17 bases lay between the germline ends. The CDR3 has 15 amino acids. Germline-derived CDR1 and CDR2 are SGHRS and YFSETQ. CDR3 loop: CASSLEVRGPGGYTF. CDR3 nucleotide sequence: TGCGCCAGCAGCTTGGAGGTCAGGGGTCCGGGCGGCTACACCTTC.

J is TRBJ2-5 and V is TRBV11-2; D gene uncertain. The germline V gene encodes CDR1 SGHAT and CDR2 FQNNGV. This CDR3 region has 14 residues. V was pared by 4 bases and J by 4 bases, with 13 bases between. CDR3 DNA sequence: TGTGCCAGCAGCTCCCGCTCACTATCAGAGACCCAGTACTTC. It yields the protein CASSSRSLSETQYF.

The V call is TRBV5-1, the J call TRBJ1-4; 8 positions agree with TRBD1. V was clipped by 4 bases and J by 7 bases; unmatched bases: 15. The CDR3 sequence is 17 residues long. Germline CDR1 and CDR2: SGHRS and YFSETQ. The DNA for the CDR3 is TGCGCCAGCAGCATCCCCGCGAGTGAACAGGGGGTTGAAAAACTGTTTTTT. Amino acid sequence: CASSIPASEQGVEKLFF.

V usage is TRBV5-6 and J usage is TRBJ2-3, with D maybe TRBD1 (5 bases). Trimming shortened V by 2 bases and J by 0 bases, and 16 bases separated the two germline ends. CDR3 size: 17 residues. Germline V gene lookup returns CDR1 SGHDT and CDR2 YYEEEE. The CDR3, as DNA: TGTGCCAGCAGCTTTCGCTCGACAGCCACGAGCACAGATACGCAGTATTTT. It encodes CASSFRSTATSTDTQYF.

Note on this clone: Additional DNA sequences in this sample encode the identical CDR3. The chain couples TRBV7-3 to TRBJ2-3, with D perhaps being TRBD1 or TRBD2 (6 bases each). CDR1 is SGHTA, CDR2 FQGTGA, per germline. This CDR3 contains 15 residues. The V and J ends lost 2 bases and 3 bases respectively, with 12 bases between them. The CDR3, as DNA: TGTGCCAGCAGCTTAGGGGGGCTGGGGACAGATACGCAGTATTTT. Its protein product is CASSLGGLGTDTQYF. The variable domain in full, completed from reference TRBV7-3 and TRBJ2-3, reads GAGVSQTPSNKVTEKGKYVELRCDPISGHTALYWYRQSLGQGPEFLIYFQGTGAADDSGLPNDRFFAVRPEGSVSTLKIQRTERGDSAVYLCASSLGGLGTDTQYFGPGTRLTVL.

The chain employs TRBV7-3 and TRBJ2-3; possibly TRBD2 for D (6 bases). The V end lost 5 bases, the J end lost 4 bases, and 19 bases lay between the germline ends. Germline lookup yields CDR1 SGHTA and CDR2 FQGTGA. The CDR3 sequence is 16 residues long. CDR3 amino acids: CASSRTSGAFADTQYF. CDR3 DNA sequence: TGTGCCAGCAGCCGAACATCGGGAGCCTTCGCAGATACGCAGTATTTT. Variable domain in full (rest from reference TRBV7-3 and TRBJ2-3): GAGVSQTPSNKVTEKGKYVELRCDPISGHTALYWYRQSLGQGPEFLIYFQGTGAADDSGLPNDRFFAVRPEGSVSTLKIQRTERGDSAVYLCASSRTSGAFADTQYFGPGTRLTVL.

The chain uses TRBV13 and TRBJ1-4; 12 bases are shared with TRBD1. V lost 5 bases to trimming and J lost 2 bases; unmatched junction nucleotides: 12. Germline lookup yields CDR1 PRHDT and CDR2 FYEKMQ (reference sequence). This CDR3 spans 19 amino acids. CDR3 bases: TGTGCCAGCAGCGCCCGGGACAGGGGGCGGGTAAGCACTAATGAAAAACTGTTTTTT. Translated, it gives CASSARDRGRVSTNEKLFF.

V and J are TRBV4-2 and TRBJ2-3, with D possibly called TRBD1 or TRBD2 (5 bases each). The CDR3 spans 17 residues. V was trimmed by 0 bases and J by 1 base, leaving 14 bases between them. The germline V gene encodes CDR1 LGHNA and CDR2 YNFKEQ. The CDR3 region is CASSQDIPGTRTDTQYF. CDR3 in DNA: TGTGCCAGCAGCCAAGATATTCCCGGGACCCGCACAGATACGCAGTATTTT.

The genes are TRBV28 and TRBJ2-7, with 7 bases aligning to TRBD1. V dropped 7 bases and J dropped 3; count of bases not matched to a gene: 6. CDR3 length equals 13 residues. Germline V CDR1 and CDR2: MDHEN, SYDVKM. CDR3 sequence (DNA): TGTGCCAGCAATATAGGGGGCCTCTACGAGCAGTACTTC. Its protein is CASNIGGLYEQYF. Variable domain in full (rest from reference TRBV28 and TRBJ2-7): DVKVTQSSRYLVKRTGEKVFLECVQDMDHENMFWYRQDPGLGLRLIYFSYDVKMKEKGDIPEGYSVSREKKERFSLILESASTNQTSMYLCASNIGGLYEQYFGPGTRLTVT.

Here the CDR3 DNA reads TGTGCCAGCAGCTTAATGGCCGATGCTCGCTACACCTTC. It is translated as CASSLMADARYTF. The chain links TRBV7-9 to TRBJ1-2; D not certain. There are 13 residues in the CDR3. The V gene lost 2 bases and the J gene lost 9 bases, with 13 bases spanning the gap. Germline CDR1 and CDR2: SEHNR and FQNEAQ (reference sequence).

This rearrangement joins TRBV6-1 to TRBJ2-5; 8 bases fit TRBD1. Germline CDR1 and CDR2: MNHNS and SASEGT. The CDR3 is 14 amino acids. The trim removed 7 bases at V and 2 bases at J, leaving 6 bases unmatched. CDR3 in DNA: TGTGCCAGCACCTTGGACAGGGCGCAAGAGACCCAGTACTTC. Encoded protein: CASTLDRAQETQYF.

The J gene is TRBJ2-6, the V gene TRBV7-3; D uncertain. V was trimmed by 3 bases and J by 2 bases, leaving 8 bases between them. The CDR3 consists of 15 residues. Germline V gives CDR1 SGHTA, CDR2 FQGTGA. For the CDR3, the DNA is TGTGCCAGCAGCTTGAGGTCTGCTGGGGCCAACGTCCTGACTTTC. It is translated as CASSLRSAGANVLTF.

The chain joins TRBV6-1 to TRBJ1-1, with 7 bases matching TRBD1. V lost 4 bases to trimming and J lost 0 bases; unmatched junction nucleotides: 11. The CDR3 contains 17 residues. The germline CDR1 and CDR2 sequences are MNHNS and SASEGT. The CDR3 DNA reads as TGTGCCAGCAGTGTTCTTAGGACAGGAGCCCTGAACACTGAAGCTTTCTTT. Amino acids: CASSVLRTGALNTEAFF.

The V call is TRBV27, the J call TRBJ2-1, with D possibly being TRBD1 (5 bases). The CDR3 totals 13 residues. Per germline, CDR1 MNHEY and CDR2 SMNVEV (reference sequence). Trimming took 3 bases from V and 7 from J, leaving 10 bases between them. The DNA for the CDR3 is TGTGCCAGCAGTTTCCTAGGGGCTAATGAGCAGTTCTTC. Protein sequence: CASSFLGANEQFF.

The gene calls are TRBV15 and TRBJ2-7; TRBD2 aligns across 13 bases. Germline CDR1 reads LNHNV; CDR2 reads YYDKDF (reference sequence). The CDR3 is made up of 14 amino acids. V shed 8 bases and J 5 bases; nucleotides not matched to a gene: 6. CDR3 sequence: CATSRLAGGHEQYF. DNA of the CDR3: TGTGCCACCTCTCGACTAGCGGGAGGCCACGAGCAGTACTTC.

J is TRBJ2-1 and V is TRBV10-3; 7 bases line up with TRBD2. The CDR3 covers 15 residues. The V gene end was trimmed by 0 bases and the J gene end by 14 bases; junction bases not matched to a gene: 13. Per germline, CDR1 ENHRY and CDR2 SYGVKD. The CDR3 sequence is CAISESGGSGLQEFF. The CDR3 DNA reads as TGTGCCATCAGTGAGTCAGGCGGTAGCGGGCTCCAGGAGTTCTTC.

This clone has a single count. The CDR3, as DNA: TGTGCCAGCAGCTTGAATGCCGGCCGAGGGGGGACCCAGTACTTC. Encoded protein: CASSLNAGRGGTQYF. The chain is built from TRBV5-6 and TRBJ2-5; TRBD1 is a possible D gene (6 bases). Per the germline V gene, CDR1 is SGHDT and CDR2 is YYEEEE. V was clipped by 1 base and J by 7 bases, with 17 bases between them. The CDR3 totals 15 residues. The full variable domain, completed using reference TRBV5-6 and TRBJ2-5, is DAGVTQSPTHLIKTRGQQVTLRCSPKSGHDTVSWYQQALGQGPQFIFQYYEEEERQRGNFPDRFSGHQFPNYSSELNVNALLLGDSALYLCASSLNAGRGGTQYFGPGTRLLVL.

The chain recombines TRBV19 with TRBJ1-5; a possible D gene is TRBD1 (5 bases). The V and J ends lost 7 bases and 4 bases respectively, with 17 bases between them. Per germline, CDR1 LNHDA and CDR2 SQIVND (reference sequence). The CDR3 has 15 amino acids. The CDR3 DNA reads as TGTGCCAGTACCCCCCCGGGACCGAGAAATCAGCCCCAGCATTTT. The encoded protein is CASTPPGPRNQPQHF.

V and J are TRBV19 and TRBJ1-5; D ambiguous. Trimming removed 5 bases from V and 0 bases from J, with 8 bases in between. This CDR3 region has 14 residues. CDR1 and CDR2 from the germline V gene are LNHDA and SQIVND (reference sequence). This CDR3 reads CASSPDGSNQPQHF. CDR3 DNA sequence: TGTGCCAGTAGTCCGGACGGTAGCAATCAGCCCCAGCATTTT.

V and J are TRBV5-1 and TRBJ2-2; 7 bases are a match to TRBD1. The CDR3 sequence is 15 residues long. After removal of 4 bases from V and 5 bases from J, the junction contained 8 bases not matched to a gene. The germline V gene encodes CDR1 SGHRS and CDR2 YFSETQ. This CDR3 is CASSLNQGVTGELFF. CDR3 sequence (DNA): TGCGCCAGCAGCCTGAATCAGGGGGTAACCGGGGAGCTGTTTTTT.

The chain links TRBV5-6 to TRBJ1-6; a possible D gene is TRBD1 (6 bases). The CDR3 sequence is 15 residues long. V shed 4 bases and J shed 4 bases, with 12 bases lying between them. Germline CDR1 and CDR2: SGHDT and YYEEEE. For the CDR3, the DNA is TGTGCCAGCAGCCCGGGAGGGACATATAATTCACCCCTCCACTTT. The encoded protein is CASSPGGTYNSPLHF.

This chain uses TRBV7-2 with TRBJ2-3, with 7 bases that match TRBD2. The CDR3 length is 16 residues. Losses at the gene ends were 0 bases for V and 5 bases for J; bases not matched to a gene: 8. Germline V gene sequence: CDR1 SGHTA, CDR2 FQGNSA. DNA of the CDR3: TGTGCCAGCAGCTTAGCTGTTGGGAGGGGAGGAGATACGCAGTATTTT. This codes for CASSLAVGRGGDTQYF.

To note about this clone: A junction boundary mismatches the germline segment, possibly from a read error. For the CDR3, the DNA is TGCGCCAGCAGCTTGGGTGCAGGGAACATTGAAGCTTTCTTT. Encoded protein: CASSLGAGNIEAFF. The chain employs TRBV5-1 and TRBJ1-1, with D possibly matching TRBD1 (5 bases). CDR1 is SGHRS and CDR2 is YFSETQ in the germline V gene. The CDR3 covers 14 residues.

The CDR3 DNA follows: TGTGCCAGCAGAACTAATTCGGGCGGGGAGACCCAGTACTTC. It encodes CASRTNSGGETQYF. The genes are TRBV6-5 and TRBJ2-5; perhaps TRBD2 as D (5 bases). CDR3 length: 14 residues. Trimming cost V 6 bases and J 5 bases, with 16 bases left between them. Germline assignment: CDR1 MNHEY and CDR2 SVGAGI.

This clone is a singleton in its sample. The genes are TRBV15 and TRBJ1-4, with a weak D call TRBD1 (6 bases). CDR1 is LNHNV and CDR2 is YYDKDF in the germline V gene (reference sequence). This CDR3 comprises 18 residues. Trimming removed 5 bases at V and 0 bases at J, with 19 bases between. Written as DNA, the CDR3 is TGTGCCACCAGCTTACTCGTCGGACAGCTCCCAACTAATGAAAAACTGTTTTTT. Protein product: CATSLLVGQLPTNEKLFF. Together with reference TRBV15 and TRBJ1-4, the CDR3 gives the full variable domain: DAMVIQNPRYQVTQFGKPVTLSCSQTLNHNVMYWYQQKSSQAPKLLFHYYDKDFNNEADTPDNFQSRRPNTSFCFLDIRSPGLGDTAMYLCATSLLVGQLPTNEKLFFGSGTQLSVL.